These T cell receptor beta chains were read from a single sample in a study of cytomegalovirus exposure and HLA in healthy donors. Only in-frame clones appear in the TCRdb table, and some are missing; sequencing was by immunoSEQ multiplex PCR. The sample totals about 48,000 clones. Sequencing was performed on PBMCs. The receptors were gathered from a male donor in good health and CMV-seropositive. The CDR3 runs from the conserved cysteine through the conserved F or W. Each record gives: V gene, D gene, J gene, CDR3 DNA, CDR3 protein. D genes are given only for firm matches.

TRBV7-2	TRBD1	TRBJ2-5	TGTGCCAGCAGACTTAGACAGGGTATAGAGACCCAGTACTTC	CASRLRQGIETQYF
TRBV19	TRBD1	TRBJ2-2	TGTGCCAGTAGTATCTCTAGGGACAGGGTGAGAGGTACCGGGGAGCTGTTTTTT	CASSISRDRVRGTGELFF
TRBV4-3	TRBD2	TRBJ2-7	TGCGCCAGCAGCCAAGATCTGGCTCAGGTGGGAGCGGGGGGGCATGAGCAGTACTTC	CASSQDLAQVGAGGHEQYF
TRBV30	.	TRBJ1-2	TGTGCCTGGGAGCCCCTGCCCTATGGCTACACCTTC	CAWEPLPYGYTF
TRBV6-5	.	TRBJ1-3	TGTGCCAGCAGCCCACAGCTAGGAAACACCATATATTTT	CASSPQLGNTIYF
TRBV30	TRBD1	TRBJ1-1	TGTGCCTGGGCCCGGGGACAGGGGGCTTTCTTT	CAWARGQGAFF
TRBV19	TRBD1	TRBJ2-7	TGTGCCAGTAGTAATAGCTTTGGACAGGGCCCCGAGCAGTACTTC	CASSNSFGQGPEQYF
TRBV9	TRBD1	TRBJ2-1	TGTGCCAGCAGCCAGGGGACAGGGGGTTTCAATGAGCAGTTCTTC	CASSQGTGGFNEQFF
TRBV25-1	.	TRBJ2-2	TGTGCCAGCAGGCCCGACAGGACGGTCACCGGGGAGCTGTTTTTT	CASRPDRTVTGELFF
TRBV27	.	TRBJ2-7	TGTGCCAGCAGTCTTTCCGAGCAGGGGCCGTCCTTCTACGAGCAGTACTTC	CASSLSEQGPSFYEQYF
TRBV25-1	.	TRBJ1-1	TGTGCCAGCACAGAGAACACTGAAGCTTTCTTT	CASTENTEAFF
TRBV5-1	.	TRBJ2-6	TGCGCCAGCAGCTTGGCCCCGGGTGGGGCCAACGTCCTGACTTTC	CASSLAPGGANVLTF
TRBV18	.	TRBJ1-1	TGTGCCAGCTCACCCCCCCGGGGGGGGCGCTTGCCCGAAGCTTTCTTT	CASSPPRGGRLPEAFF
TRBV6-6	.	TRBJ2-7	TGTGCCAGCATGGGACAATACGAGCAGTACTTC	CASMGQYEQYF
TRBV5-1	TRBD1	TRBJ2-2	TGCGCCAGCAGCTCGGGACAGGGAAATTCCGGGGAGCTGTTTTTT	CASSSGQGNSGELFF
TRBV7-9	TRBD2	TRBJ2-5	TGTGCCAGCAGCTTAGTGCTAGCGGGGGGCCAAGAGACCCAGTACTTC	CASSLVLAGGQETQYF
TRBV5-6	.	TRBJ2-6	TGTGCCAGCAGCCGCCCATCAGGGACTGGGGCCAACGTCCTGACTTTC	CASSRPSGTGANVLTF